This T cell receptor beta chain came from a study of cytomegalovirus exposure and HLA in healthy donors. Study-wide results and limits: Altogether, 160 or so TCR beta chains were recorded as cytomegalovirus-associated. Upon later analysis, TCR association rates were observed to vary by HLA locus, being highest for DRB1 and lowest for HLA-C.

Those who donated were healthy bone marrow donors. With regard to this clone: Its antigen is not identified.

The CDR3 covers 13 residues. V gave up 5 bases and J gave up 5 bases, with 12 bases separating them. Germline-derived CDR1 and CDR2 are SGHVS and FQNEAQ. PCR used 60 Vbeta primers and 13 Jbeta primers. The repertoire was sequenced with immunoSEQ multiplex PCR; TCRdb's copy has only in-frame clones and lacks some. Of under 100,000 clones in the sample, under 80% are singletons; the top ten hold over 4.5%. This receptor was taken from a man in his late teens or twenties in good health and CMV-seropositive. What was sequenced was PBMCs. The gene calls are TRBV7-8 and TRBJ1-1; the D is unclear. The CDR3 is CASSALVGTEAFF. The CDR3 nucleotides are TGTGCCAGCAGCGCATTGGTCGGGACTGAAGCTTTCTTT.